The next 21 T cell receptor beta chains were all read from a single sample in a study of response to subunit inactivated influenza vaccine. TCRdb used MiXCR to reprocess the RT-PCR reads, holding one entry per CDR3 protein. The sample has under 550,000 distinct CDR3 sequences; 6% to 9% are singletons. Sequencing used PBMCs from blood, obtained roughly 24 months after vaccination. Source of these receptors: a man aged 50-75 years who received an inactivated influenza vaccine.

This clonotype has more than one count but fewer than ten. The chain recombines TRBV27 with TRBJ2-1, with D perhaps TRBD1 (6 bases). V was shortened by 8 bases and J by 4 bases, with 12 bases between the two germline ends. Germline CDR1 is MNHEY and CDR2 is SMNVEV (reference sequence). The CDR3 is made up of 13 amino acids. CDR3 bases: TGTGCCAGCGTAGGACAGAATTACAATGAGCAGTTCTTC. Its protein product is CASVGQNYNEQFF.

This clonotype has just a few counts. The chain is built from TRBV11-2 and TRBJ1-1; 7 bases fit TRBD1. J lost 3 bases, V lost 5 bases, and 3 bases had no gene match. The CDR3 is 13 amino acids. Germline assignment: CDR1 SGHAT and CDR2 FQNNGV. CDR3 DNA sequence: TGTGCCAGCAGCAGGACAGGTCACACTGAAGCTTTCTTT. This sequence encodes CASSRTGHTEAFF. Full variable domain (rest looked up from reference TRBV11-2 and TRBJ1-1): EAGVAQSPRYKIIEKRQSVAFWCNPISGHATLYWYQQILGQGPKLLIQFQNNGVVDDSQLPKDRFSAERLKGVDSTLKIQPAKLEDSAVYLCASSRTGHTEAFFGQGTRLTVV.

This clonotype was seen a few times. The genes are TRBV28 and TRBJ2-3; TRBD2 aligns across 10 bases. The CDR3 spans 21 residues. Germline CDR1 MDHEN, CDR2 SYDVKM. The V gene end was trimmed by 3 bases and the J gene end by 2 bases; junction bases not matched to a gene: 20. The CDR3, as DNA: TGTGCCAGCAGTTTTCAGTCTCCCTCTAGCGGGGGAAGAAATCCCACAGATACGCAGTATTTT. This encodes CASSFQSPSSGGRNPTDTQYF.

This clonotype was seen a handful of times. This sequence joins TRBV7-2 and TRBJ2-7; unclear D gene. Germline CDR1 SGHTA, CDR2 FQGNSA. The V end lost 5 bases, the J end lost 1 base, and 12 bases lay between the germline ends. The CDR3 length is 14 residues. CDR3 residues: CASSGYTASYEQYF. The CDR3 DNA sequence: TGTGCCAGCAGCGGATATACAGCGTCCTACGAGCAGTACTTC.

This clonotype turned up a few times. This rearrangement joins TRBV20-1 to TRBJ1-2, with D perhaps matching TRBD1 (5 bases). The CDR3 totals 15 residues. Germline assignment: CDR1 DFQATT and CDR2 SNEGSKA (reference sequence). Trimming stripped 3 bases from V and 2 bases from J, with 16 bases between. This CDR3 reads CSARERGRANYGYTF. As DNA, the CDR3 is TGCAGTGCTAGGGAAAGGGGCAGGGCGAACTATGGCTACACCTTC.

This clonotype was counted many times. The gene calls are TRBV28 and TRBJ2-3; 13 bases map to TRBD2. Germline values: CDR1 MDHEN, CDR2 SYDVKM. CDR3 length: 14 residues. Trimming at V came to 7 bases and at J to 6 bases, leaving 4 bases not matched to a gene. CDR3 loop: CASNELAGGDTQYF. CDR3 bases: TGTGCCAGCAACGAACTAGCGGGAGGGGATACGCAGTATTTT.

This clonotype was counted a few times. The chain couples TRBV12-3 or TRBV12-4 to TRBJ2-7, with 9 bases matching TRBD1. There are 12 residues in the CDR3. V gave up 6 bases and J gave up 5 bases; unmatched junction bases: 2. CDR3 region: CASRTGGHEQYF. CDR3 DNA: TGTGCCAGCAGAACAGGGGGCCACGAGCAGTACTTC.

This clonotype was recorded a few times. The chain joins TRBV4-2 to TRBJ1-3; D unresolved. V was cut by 4 bases and J by 0 bases, with 13 bases left in between. The CDR3 has 16 amino acids. The germline V gene encodes CDR1 LGHNA and CDR2 YNFKEQ. This CDR3 is CASSLGRADSGNTIYF. The CDR3 coding sequence is TGTGCCAGCAGCCTCGGCCGGGCCGACTCTGGAAACACCATATATTTT.

Remarks on this clonotype: This may stem from a read error, because a much larger clone lies one nucleotide away. Without the conserved terminal phenylalanine or tryptophan, this CDR3 likely stems from a read error. The J gene is TRBJ2-3, the V gene TRBV29-1; the match to TRBD1 covers 9 bases. The CDR3 has 12 residues. Trimming took 2 bases from V and 10 from J; bases not matched to a gene: 4. CDR1 is SQVTM, CDR2 ANQGSEA, per germline. This chain's CDR3 is CSVESGQGPQYS. CDR3 bases: TGCAGCGTTGAATCGGGACAGGGTCCGCAGTATTCT.

This clonotype was counted between two and nine times. The chain combines TRBV12-3 or TRBV12-4 with TRBJ2-3; D gene ambiguous. V lost 1 base and J 4 bases, leaving 15 bases between the germline ends. CDR3 length equals 16 residues. CDR3 in amino acids: CASSLVYSFGPDTQYF. The CDR3 DNA reads as TGTGCCAGCAGTTTAGTTTATAGTTTTGGTCCAGATACGCAGTATTTT.

Only a few counts were recorded for this clonotype. V and J are TRBV6-1 and TRBJ1-4, with D unclear. Trimming removed 2 bases from V and 2 bases from J, with 3 bases in between. Per the germline V gene, CDR1 is MNHNS and CDR2 is SASEGT. CDR3 size: 13 residues. The CDR3 sequence is CASSERTNEKLFF. The CDR3 region has the DNA TGTGCCAGCAGTGAAAGGACTAATGAAAAACTGTTTTTT.

The V and J genes are TRBV29-1 and TRBJ2-7; D is unclear. CDR3 length: 14 residues. The V end lost 3 bases, the J end lost 0 bases, and 12 bases lay between the germline ends. Looked up from germline, CDR1 is SQVTM and CDR2 is ANQGSEA. The CDR3 bases are TGCAGCGTTGATCTTCGCCCGGGCTCCTACGAGCAGTACTTC. It specifies CSVDLRPGSYEQYF.

This clonotype has more than one count but fewer than ten. The chain uses TRBV28 and TRBJ1-5, with D hard to call. CDR1 and CDR2 (germline): MDHEN, SYDVKM. V shed 6 bases and J shed 1 base, with 13 bases lying between them. There are 15 residues in the CDR3. DNA of the CDR3: TGTGCCAGCAGCCCGATCCGGGAGAGCAATCAGCCCCAGCATTTT. It encodes CASSPIRESNQPQHF.

This chain links TRBV6-1 with TRBJ2-7; D not resolved. Trimming took 3 bases from V and 6 from J, leaving 6 bases between them. The CDR3 length is 11 residues. The germline V gene has CDR1 MNHNS and CDR2 SASEGT. The CDR3 DNA sequence: TGTGCCAGCAGTGAGTTGGGCGAGCAGTACTTC. This sequence encodes CASSELGEQYF.

In this sample, this clonotype turned up a few times. The chain combines TRBV4-1 with TRBJ2-2; D unresolved. The CDR3 sequence is 15 residues long. CDR1 is MGHRA and CDR2 is YSYEKL in the germline V gene. Trimming left V 1 base short and J 3 bases short, with 9 bases between. The CDR3 bases are TGCGCCAGCAGCCAAGGAAGCTACGACACCGGGGAGCTGTTTTTT. Its translation: CASSQGSYDTGELFF.

The J gene is TRBJ1-1, the V gene TRBV2, with D unclear. Germline V gene lookup returns CDR1 SNHLY and CDR2 FYNNEI. The CDR3 loop spans 13 amino acids. V gave up 8 bases and J gave up 9 bases, with 19 bases separating them. The CDR3 here is CASFPANLEKAFF. The DNA of the CDR3 is TGTGCCAGCTTCCCCGCCAACCTCGAAAAAGCTTTCTTT.

A few counts support this clonotype. The chain uses TRBV7-8 and TRBJ2-1, with 8 bases fitting TRBD1. Germline values: CDR1 SGHVS, CDR2 FQNEAQ. The V and J ends lost 5 bases and 0 bases, in that order; junction bases with no gene match: 6. This CDR3 contains 16 residues. The CDR3 DNA follows: TGTGCCAGCAGCCGTAGGACAGGGTACTCCTACAATGAGCAGTTCTTC. Its protein product is CASSRRTGYSYNEQFF.

This clonotype was observed a few times. The chain couples TRBV10-3 to TRBJ2-7; maybe TRBD1 (6 bases). Looked up from germline, CDR1 is ENHRY and CDR2 is SYGVKD. V was pared by 2 bases and J by 3 bases, with 8 bases between. The CDR3 is made up of 13 amino acids. The DNA for the CDR3 is TGTGCCATCAGTGAGGCAGGGGTCTACGAGCAGTACTTC. This codes for CAISEAGVYEQYF.

In its sample, this clonotype was seen many times. This rearrangement joins TRBV7-6 to TRBJ1-1; 10 nucleotides agree with TRBD1. V shed 4 bases and J 4 bases; nucleotides not matched to a gene: 3. The CDR3 has 14 amino acids. The germline CDR1 and CDR2 sequences are SGHVS and FNYEAQ. In nucleotides, the CDR3 is TGTGCCAGCAGCTCAAGGACAGGGGGCACTGAAGCTTTCTTT. Protein product: CASSSRTGGTEAFF.

The chain carries TRBV5-5 and TRBJ1-5; D uncertain. Trimming stripped 0 bases from V and 4 bases from J, with 5 bases between. This CDR3 has 13 residues. Germline V gives CDR1 SGHKS, CDR2 YYEKEE (reference sequence). This CDR3 reads CASSLVWNQPQHF. CDR3 DNA sequence: TGTGCCAGCAGCTTGGTTTGGAATCAGCCCCAGCATTTT.

This clonotype came up many times. The J gene is TRBJ2-3, the V gene TRBV12-3 or TRBV12-4; 11 bases match TRBD2. The CDR3 spans 15 residues. V lost 6 bases to trimming and J lost 0 bases; unmatched junction nucleotides: 2. The CDR3 DNA is TGTGCCAGCAGCCGACTAGCGGGGAGCACAGATACGCAGTATTTT. This translates into CASSRLAGSTDTQYF.